This T cell receptor (beta chain) was observed in a study of human T cells and chemical hapten exposure. Looking at the study overall: Sensitizing treatment utilized 2% DPC over a roughly 2 cm by roughly 2 cm portion of upper inner arm skin. On the upper back, patch tests were applied with 0.01% DPC and read at 6 days.

The CDR3 has 16 amino acids. V dropped 2 bases and J dropped 7; count of bases not matched to a gene: 6. Germline V CDR1 and CDR2: MNHEY, SVGEGT. Findings and limits, study-wide: The study found expanded TCRs formed significantly more large CDR3 similarity clusters than controls.

Remarks on this clonotype: What it binds is not known.

Via MiXCR, TCRdb re-called the RACE reads, giving one row per CDR3 protein. The sample contains tens of thousands of distinct CDR3 sequences, approximately 11% of which appear only once. Documented time point: pre-sensitization, week 0. The sample's treatment: therapeutic diphenylcyclopropenone sensitization with weekly scalp DPC. At patch-test visits, sampling came before the patch test. The material sequenced was whole blood, taken in connection with sensitization to the hapten diphenylcyclopropenone (DPC). This clonotype was obtained from a woman in her 50s with alopecia areata. Some clones in this sample may be carry-over from other donors' samples. This chain uses TRBV6-2 or TRBV6-3 with TRBJ2-1; 12 positions match TRBD2. The CDR3 is CASSYASGRARNEQFF. CDR3 nucleotide sequence: TGTGCCAGCAGTTACGCTAGCGGGAGGGCCCGAAATGAGCAGTTCTTC.